The rows below give T cell receptor beta chains drawn from one sample of a study of control samples from healthy donors and cancer patients. This table comes from immunoSEQ multiplex PCR, and its TCRdb copy is limited to in-frame clones, with some not included. In the table there are 100,000 to 150,000 clones, roughly 84% of which are singletons. Sequencing was performed on blood. The origin of the receptors is a middle-aged man in good health. The CDR3 runs from the conserved cysteine through the conserved F or W. A D gene is named only where the DNA matches it firmly. A row's size may be missing; if present it is once, few, many or a size class.

D: -; size: -; J: TRBJ2-7; V: TRBV10-1; DNA: TGCGCCAGCAGTGAATTGGGGCCGGGGGTCGGCGAGCAGTACTTC; CDR3: CASSELGPGVGEQYF
D: TRBD1; size: -; J: TRBJ1-2; V: TRBV19; DNA: TGTGCCAGTAGTATCGGCAGGGGGCAGAATGGCTACACCTTC; CDR3: CASSIGRGQNGYTF
D: -; size: -; J: TRBJ1-4; V: TRBV7-9; DNA: TGTGCCAGCAGGGACAAGGTTAATGAAAAACTGTTTTTT; CDR3: CASRDKVNEKLFF
D: -; size: few; J: TRBJ1-5; V: TRBV2; DNA: TGTGCCAGCGCCAAGGGGCTCGGGGAGCCCCAGCATTTT; CDR3: CASAKGLGEPQHF
D: -; size: -; J: TRBJ1-6; V: TRBV30; DNA: TGTGCCGGGGGGGGAGCGGAGATGGGTTCACCCCTCCACTTT; CDR3: CAGGGAEMGSPLHF
D: -; size: -; J: TRBJ2-1; V: TRBV2; DNA: TGTGCCAGCACCAGCGACACCTACAATGAGCAGTTCTTC; CDR3: CASTSDTYNEQFF
D: TRBD1; size: -; J: TRBJ1-1; V: TRBV7-2; DNA: TGTGCCAGCAGCACCAGACAGGGGGCAATCACTGAAGCTTTCTTT; CDR3: CASSTRQGAITEAFF
D: -; size: -; J: TRBJ2-1; V: TRBV9; DNA: TGTGCCAGCAGCGTAGAGCCGGGGTACAATGAGCAGTTCTTC; CDR3: CASSVEPGYNEQFF
D: TRBD1; size: few; J: TRBJ1-6; V: TRBV5-1; DNA: TGCGCCAGCAGCTTCACAGGGGAAGGCTCACCCCTCCACTTT; CDR3: CASSFTGEGSPLHF
D: -; size: -; J: TRBJ2-5; V: TRBV30; DNA: TGTGCCTGGAGTTTTCCTAGCGTTAGAGAGACCCAGTACTTC; CDR3: CAWSFPSVRETQYF
D: -; size: -; J: TRBJ2-2; V: TRBV5-1; DNA: TGCGCCAGCAGCTTTCAGGTGGCCGGGGAGCTGTTTTTT; CDR3: CASSFQVAGELFF
D: -; size: -; J: TRBJ2-6; V: TRBV6-6; DNA: TGTGCCTCCAGGAGGGGGCCGAGCTCTGGGGCCAACGTCCTGACTTTC; CDR3: CASRRGPSSGANVLTF
D: TRBD2; size: -; J: TRBJ2-1; V: TRBV19; DNA: TGTGCCAGTAGTATTTATAGCGGGGGGGATTTCTCCTACAATGAGCAGTTCTTC; CDR3: CASSIYSGGDFSYNEQFF
D: TRBD1; size: -; J: TRBJ1-1; V: TRBV4-1; DNA: TGCGCCAGCAGCTCCCGGACAGGGAACACTGAAGCTTTCTTT; CDR3: CASSSRTGNTEAFF
D: -; size: -; J: TRBJ1-1; V: TRBV6-5; DNA: TGTGCCAGCAGAACCACAGGGATGGGGGCTTTCTTT; CDR3: CASRTTGMGAFF
D: TRBD2; size: -; J: TRBJ2-5; V: TRBV18; DNA: TGTGCCAGCTCACCAAAGCGGGGCGACCAAGAGACCCAGTACTTC; CDR3: CASSPKRGDQETQYF
D: -; size: -; J: TRBJ1-3; V: TRBV9; DNA: TGTGCCAGCACTTCTACCCCCGTTTCTCCTGGAAACACCATATATTTT; CDR3: CASTSTPVSPGNTIYF
D: TRBD2; size: -; J: TRBJ2-7; V: TRBV20-1; DNA: TGCAGTGCTAGTCCCGTGACTAGCGACACCTACGAGCAGTACTTC; CDR3: CSASPVTSDTYEQYF
D: -; size: -; J: TRBJ1-5; V: TRBV7-8; DNA: TGTGCCAGCAGCTTATCGTCAGGGGAATATCGGGGGCGCAATCAGCCCCAGCATTTT; CDR3: CASSLSSGEYRGRNQPQHF
D: -; size: few; J: TRBJ1-2; V: TRBV24-1; DNA: TGTGCCACCAGTGATGCATGGACCGACTTCGATGGCTACACCTTC; CDR3: CATSDAWTDFDGYTF
D: -; size: -; J: TRBJ2-5; V: TRBV12-3/TRBV12-4; DNA: TGTGCCAGCAGTCAGGGGGAGACCCAGTACTTC; CDR3: CASSQGETQYF
D: -; size: -; J: TRBJ1-4; V: TRBV30; DNA: TGTGCCTGGAGTGTAGCGGATTGGACAGTTAATGAAAAACTGTTTTTT; CDR3: CAWSVADWTVNEKLFF
D: -; size: -; J: TRBJ2-1; V: TRBV9; DNA: TGTGCCAGCAGCGTAGGTGGGGGCGCGTCGGGAGAGCAGTTCTTC; CDR3: CASSVGGGASGEQFF
D: -; size: few; J: TRBJ2-2; V: TRBV6-6; DNA: TGTGCCAGCAGCGCGGCGGGGCAGTCCGGGGAGCTGTTTTTT; CDR3: CASSAAGQSGELFF
D: TRBD2; size: -; J: TRBJ2-1; V: TRBV7-7; DNA: TGTGCCAGCAGCTCGCGGACTAGCGGGGGCGCCGGGTCCACCGATGAGCAGTTCTTC; CDR3: CASSSRTSGGAGSTDEQFF
D: TRBD2; size: -; J: TRBJ2-3; V: TRBV30; DNA: TGTGCCTGGAGCGGACTAGCGGGCACAGATACGCAGTATTTT; CDR3: CAWSGLAGTDTQYF
D: -; size: -; J: TRBJ2-3; V: TRBV6-5; DNA: TGTGCCAGCAGCCTCCGAGGGGGGGAAGATACGCAGTATTTT; CDR3: CASSLRGGEDTQYF
D: -; size: -; J: TRBJ1-1; V: TRBV6-5; DNA: TGTGCCTGTCGCCGTACGCAGGGGATGAACACTGAAGCTTTCTTT; CDR3: CACRRTQGMNTEAFF
D: -; size: -; J: TRBJ1-5; V: TRBV3-1/TRBV3-2; DNA: TGTGCCAGCAGCCAAGATATTGGGGGGCGCGGGGGCCAGCCCCAGCATTTT; CDR3: CASSQDIGGRGGQPQHF